A single T cell receptor (beta chain) is shown here with its context. Its target is unknown. Here immunoSEQ multiplex PCR was the method, and the copy in TCRdb shows in-frame clones only, minus some. The repertoire consists of some 140,000 clones, with almost 85% occurring once and the leading ten covering approximately 8%. The sample originates from a study of T cell responses to AZD1222 COVID-19 vaccine. Overall study findings and caveats: Targets within unmutated variant regions were reportedly found for nearly half of spike-specific TCRs. White British people made up most donors, females outnumbered males, and clonal diversity was possibly underestimated. Mapped onto spike, vaccine-associated CD4 TCRs spanned it and were dominant at 160-218 and 743-854. The breadth and depth of Spike-specific TCRs increased once two AZD1222 doses had been given.

Germline lookup yields CDR1 SGHNT and CDR2 YYREEE (reference sequence). The CDR3 is made up of 12 amino acids. V shed 5 bases, J shed 10 bases, and the junction held 6 bases outside the gene matches. Sample: peripheral blood, taken 28 days after the second dose of the MenACWY control vaccine. The sequence was obtained from an adult who received the MenACWY meningococcal vaccine as a control. The chain uses TRBV5-4 and TRBJ1-1; 9 bases line up with TRBD1. This chain's CDR3 is CASRVGQGRAFF. The CDR3 nucleotides read TGTGCCAGCAGGGTGGGACAGGGTAGAGCTTTCTTT.